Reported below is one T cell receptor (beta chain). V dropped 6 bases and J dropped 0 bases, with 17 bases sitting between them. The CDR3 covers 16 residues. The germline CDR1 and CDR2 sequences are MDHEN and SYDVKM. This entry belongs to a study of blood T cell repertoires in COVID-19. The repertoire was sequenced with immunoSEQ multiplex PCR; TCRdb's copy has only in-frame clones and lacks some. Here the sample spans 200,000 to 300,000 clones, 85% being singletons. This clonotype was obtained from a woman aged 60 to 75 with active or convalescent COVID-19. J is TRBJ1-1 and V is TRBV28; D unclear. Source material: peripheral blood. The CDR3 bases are TGTGCCAGCAGCCGCCGGTTGGGGAGCATGAACACTGAAGCTTTCTTT. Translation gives CASSRRLGSMNTEAFF. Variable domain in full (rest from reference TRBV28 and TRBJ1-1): DVKVTQSSRYLVKRTGEKVFLECVQDMDHENMFWYRQDPGLGLRLIYFSYDVKMKEKGDIPEGYSVSREKKERFSLILESASTNQTSMYLCASSRRLGSMNTEAFFGQGTRLTVV.